This T cell receptor beta chain was profiled in a study of shared clonotypes between healthy human individuals. Positively selected for CCR7, the CD45RO-negative cells used as naive CD8 cells excluded terminally differentiated effector memory CD45RA+ cells. Germline assignment: CDR1 LNHDA and CDR2 SQIVND (reference sequence). J was trimmed by 2 bases and V by 3 bases; bases with no gene match: 3. This CDR3 comprises 15 residues. Profiled with immunoSEQ multiplex PCR; TCRdb holds only in-frame clones, not every one. The repertoire holds about 2.1 million clones, with 85% to 95% as singletons. The TCR was taken from a man between 18 and 35 years old in good health. Some clones in this sample may be carry-over from other donors' samples. The chain couples TRBV19 to TRBJ1-4, with TRBD1 matching 7 bases. The sequenced sample was naive CD8+ T cells from PBMCs. CDR3 nucleotides: TGTGCCAGTAGTATCCGGGACAGTACTAATGAAAAACTGTTTTTT. This encodes CASSIRDSTNEKLFF.